The rows below give T cell receptor beta chains drawn from one sample of a study of T cells in Graves' hyperthyroidism and ophthalmopathy. TCRdb re-derived calls from the multiplex PCR reads in MiXCR, one entry per CDR3 protein. Here the sample spans 300,000 to 450,000 distinct CDR3 sequences, 15% to 19% being singletons. The source material was blood. These receptors came from a woman under 30 with Graves' hyperthyroidism that later progressed to Graves' ophthalmopathy. Each CDR3 is given without its conserved first and last residue. Fields, in order: clone size, V gene, D gene, CDR3 protein. The D gene is left open where the match is weak. The size field is filled for only some rows; it gives once, few, many or a size class.

>many|TRBV2|-
ASSPGPRPF
>many|TRBV12-3/TRBV12-4|TRBD2
ASNVGREAMIGELF
>many|TRBV9|TRBD2
ASSVTSGPDTQY
>-|TRBV5-1|-
ASSWRYPPGYEQY
>-|TRBV7-8|TRBD1
ASSPGTGNREQY
>-|TRBV15|-
ATSRDRNPYNEQF
>many|TRBV12-3/TRBV12-4|-
ASSDTKRNTGELF
>many|TRBV6-1|TRBD1
ASSELGQGNYGYT
>few|TRBV6-4|-
ASSIPILREGSYEQY
>many|TRBV7-2|-
ASSLREGKNIQY
>many|TRBV28|-
ASSLVISGSTDTQY
>many|TRBV5-1|-
ASSNGPETADTQY
>few|TRBV19|-
ASAPSPSYNEQF
>many|TRBV2|-
ASSAGMNTEAF
>many|TRBV7-8|TRBD1
ATTGDVDYEQY
>-|TRBV2|-
ASSQTGGKLF
>many|TRBV7-9|-
ASSYFPPGDEQF
>few|TRBV10-3|-
AISESNRLLYGYT
>few|TRBV20-1|-
SATSWAPTYEQY
>-|TRBV6-2/TRBV6-3|TRBD2
AGLPGLAFAEQF